This T cell receptor (beta chain) was identified during a study of PD-L1 blockade in urothelial cancer. Study-level information: About 85% of the 29 patients were men whose urothelial cancer was bladder-origin. The number of prior chemotherapy regimens per patient was 0 to 3.

The method was immunoSEQ multiplex PCR; TCRdb's version includes in-frame clones alone and lacks a portion of them. The data contain about 29,000 clones, around nine tenths of them singletons. Pretreatment sampling and on-treatment sampling together yielded between 1 and 8 samples for each patient. The V gene's germline CDR1 is GTSNPN and CDR2 SVGIG (reference sequence). V lost 1 base and J lost 3, with 13 bases in between. The length of the CDR3 is 15 residues. Here the sequenced sample was PBMCs, taken around atezolizumab (anti-PD-L1) treatment. This chain uses TRBV30 with TRBJ2-1, with D perhaps TRBD2 (6 bases). The receptor's source is a man between 45 and 60 years old with urothelial cancer. The CDR3 region has the DNA TGTGCCTGGAGTGGGGGGGTCCCAAACTACAATGAGCAGTTCTTC. Translated: CAWSGGVPNYNEQFF. The complete variable domain, with remaining parts taken from reference TRBV30 and TRBJ2-1, reads SQTIHQWPATLVQPVGSPLSLECTVEGTSNPNLYWYRQAAGRGLQLLFYSVGIGQISSEVPQNLSASRPQDRQFILSSKKLLLSDSGFYLCAWSGGVPNYNEQFFGPGTRLTVL.